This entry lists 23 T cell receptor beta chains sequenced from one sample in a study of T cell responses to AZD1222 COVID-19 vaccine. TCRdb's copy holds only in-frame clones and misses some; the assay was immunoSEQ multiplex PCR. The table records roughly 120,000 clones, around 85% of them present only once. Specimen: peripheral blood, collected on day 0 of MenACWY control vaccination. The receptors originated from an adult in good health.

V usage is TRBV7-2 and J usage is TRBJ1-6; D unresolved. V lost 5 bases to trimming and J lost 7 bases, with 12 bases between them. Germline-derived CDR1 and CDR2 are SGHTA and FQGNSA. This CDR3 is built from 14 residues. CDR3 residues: CASSVRNSNSPLHF. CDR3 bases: TGTGCCAGCAGCGTCCGGAATTCGAATTCACCCCTCCACTTT.

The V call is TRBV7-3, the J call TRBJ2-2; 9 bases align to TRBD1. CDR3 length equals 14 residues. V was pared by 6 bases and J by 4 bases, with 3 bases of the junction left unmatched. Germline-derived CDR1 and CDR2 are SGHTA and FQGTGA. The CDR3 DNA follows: TGTGCCAGCAGTCGGACAGGGGCCACCGGGGAGCTGTTTTTT. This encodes CASSRTGATGELFF.

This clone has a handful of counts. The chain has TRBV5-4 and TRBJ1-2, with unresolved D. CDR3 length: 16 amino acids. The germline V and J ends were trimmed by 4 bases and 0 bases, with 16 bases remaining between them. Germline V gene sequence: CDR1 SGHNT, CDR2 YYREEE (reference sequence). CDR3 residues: CASSEGLLNSNYGYTF. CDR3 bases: TGTGCCAGCAGCGAGGGCCTTCTGAACTCTAACTATGGCTACACCTTC. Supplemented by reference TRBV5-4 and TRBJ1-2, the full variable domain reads ETGVTQSPTHLIKTRGQQVTLRCSSQSGHNTVSWYQQALGQGPQFIFQYYREEENGRGNFPPRFSGLQFPNYSSELNVNALELDDSALYLCASSEGLLNSNYGYTFGSGTRLTVV.

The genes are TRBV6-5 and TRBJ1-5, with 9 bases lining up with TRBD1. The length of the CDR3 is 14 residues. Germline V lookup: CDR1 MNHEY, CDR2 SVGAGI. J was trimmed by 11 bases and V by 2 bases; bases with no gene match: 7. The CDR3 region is CASSYGQGNEAQHF. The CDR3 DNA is TGTGCCAGCAGTTACGGACAGGGGAACGAGGCCCAGCATTTT.

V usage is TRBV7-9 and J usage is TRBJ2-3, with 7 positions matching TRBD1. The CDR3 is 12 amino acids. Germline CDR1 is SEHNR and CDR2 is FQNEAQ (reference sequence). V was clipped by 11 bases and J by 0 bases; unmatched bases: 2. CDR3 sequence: CAGTASTDTQYF. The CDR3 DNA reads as TGTGCCGGGACAGCCAGCACAGATACGCAGTATTTT.

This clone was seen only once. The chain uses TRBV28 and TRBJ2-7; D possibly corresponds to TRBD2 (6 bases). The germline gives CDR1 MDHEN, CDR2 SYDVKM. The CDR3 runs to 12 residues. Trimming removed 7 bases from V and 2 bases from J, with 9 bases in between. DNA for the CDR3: TGTGCCAGCAAGGGCGGGACCTACGAGCAGTACTTC. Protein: CASKGGTYEQYF.

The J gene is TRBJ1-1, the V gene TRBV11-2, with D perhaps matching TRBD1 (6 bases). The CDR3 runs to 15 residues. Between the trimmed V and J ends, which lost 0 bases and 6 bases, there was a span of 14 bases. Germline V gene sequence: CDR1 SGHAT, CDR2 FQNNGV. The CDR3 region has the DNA TGTGCCAGCAGCTTAGATTTGTACAGGGTCCCTGAAGCTTTCTTT. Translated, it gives CASSLDLYRVPEAFF.

CDR3 DNA sequence: TGTGCCAGCTCACCCACCAGCGGGGGGCTTACCTACGAGCAGTACTTC. Amino acid sequence: CASSPTSGGLTYEQYF. J is TRBJ2-7 and V is TRBV18; 9 positions agree with TRBD2. CDR1 KGHSH and CDR2 LQKENI come from the germline V gene. With 3 bases clipped from V and 2 bases from J, the junction kept 8 bases outside the gene matches. The CDR3 consists of 16 residues.

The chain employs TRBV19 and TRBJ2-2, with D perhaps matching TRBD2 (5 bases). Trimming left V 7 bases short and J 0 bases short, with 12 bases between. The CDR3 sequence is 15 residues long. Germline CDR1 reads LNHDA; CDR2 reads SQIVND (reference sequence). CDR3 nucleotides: TGTGCCAGTAAAGATCTCGGGGCGAACACCGGGGAGCTGTTTTTT. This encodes CASKDLGANTGELFF.

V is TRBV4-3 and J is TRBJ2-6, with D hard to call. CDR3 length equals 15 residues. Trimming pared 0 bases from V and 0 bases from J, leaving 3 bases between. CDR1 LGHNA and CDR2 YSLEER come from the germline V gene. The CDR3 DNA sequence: TGCGCCAGCAGCCAAGAGACCTCTGGGGCCAACGTCCTGACTTTC. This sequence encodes CASSQETSGANVLTF.

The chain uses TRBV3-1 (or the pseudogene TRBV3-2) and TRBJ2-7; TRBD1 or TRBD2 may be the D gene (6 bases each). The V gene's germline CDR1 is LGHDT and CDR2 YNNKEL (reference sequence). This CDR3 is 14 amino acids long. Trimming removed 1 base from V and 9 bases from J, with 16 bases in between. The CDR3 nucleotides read TGTGCCAGCAGCCAAGGGGGGGCTCAAAGGCGGCAGTACTTC. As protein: CASSQGGAQRRQYF.

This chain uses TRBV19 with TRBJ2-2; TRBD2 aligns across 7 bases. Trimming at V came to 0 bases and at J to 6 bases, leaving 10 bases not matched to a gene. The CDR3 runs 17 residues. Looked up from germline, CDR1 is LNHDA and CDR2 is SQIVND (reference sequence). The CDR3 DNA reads TGTGCCAGTAGTATAGATACGTTCGGGGGGTCGGCCGGGGAGCTGTTTTTT. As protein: CASSIDTFGGSAGELFF.

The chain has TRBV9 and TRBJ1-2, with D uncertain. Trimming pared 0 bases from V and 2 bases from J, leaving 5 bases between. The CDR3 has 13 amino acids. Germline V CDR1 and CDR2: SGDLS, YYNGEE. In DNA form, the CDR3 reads TGTGCCAGCAGCGTAGCAGCAAACTATGGCTACACCTTC. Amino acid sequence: CASSVAANYGYTF. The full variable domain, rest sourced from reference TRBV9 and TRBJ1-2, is DSGVTQTPKHLITATGQRVTLRCSPRSGDLSVYWYQQSLDQGLQFLIQYYNGEERAKGNILERFSAQQFPDLHSELNLSSLELGDSALYFCASSVAANYGYTFGSGTRLTVV.

CDR3: CASSSRGVREQYF. CDR3 nucleotides: TGTGCCAGCAGTTCCCGGGGGGTTCGCGAGCAGTACTTC. The chain combines TRBV27 with TRBJ2-7, with 7 bases fitting TRBD2. The CDR3 is 13 amino acids. J was trimmed by 6 bases and V by 4 bases; bases with no gene match: 6. Germline assignment: CDR1 MNHEY and CDR2 SMNVEV (reference sequence).

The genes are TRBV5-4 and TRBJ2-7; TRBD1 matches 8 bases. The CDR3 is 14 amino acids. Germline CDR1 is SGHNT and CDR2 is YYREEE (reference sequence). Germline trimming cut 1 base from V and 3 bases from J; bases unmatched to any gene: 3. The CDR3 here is CASSLRGQDYEQYF. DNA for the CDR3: TGTGCCAGCAGCTTGAGGGGACAGGACTACGAGCAGTACTTC.

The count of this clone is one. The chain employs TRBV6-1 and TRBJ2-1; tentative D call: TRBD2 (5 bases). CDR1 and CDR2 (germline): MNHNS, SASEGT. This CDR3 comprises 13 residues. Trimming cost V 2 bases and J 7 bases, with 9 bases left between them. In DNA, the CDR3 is TGTGCCAGCAGTGAATGGAAGCGGAATGAGCAGTTCTTC. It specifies CASSEWKRNEQFF.

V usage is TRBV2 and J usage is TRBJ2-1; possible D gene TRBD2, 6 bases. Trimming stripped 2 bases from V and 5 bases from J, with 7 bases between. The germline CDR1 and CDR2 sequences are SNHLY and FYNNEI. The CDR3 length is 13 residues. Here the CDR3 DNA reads TGTGCCAGCAGTGAACGGGGGAACAATGAGCAGTTCTTC. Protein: CASSERGNNEQFF.

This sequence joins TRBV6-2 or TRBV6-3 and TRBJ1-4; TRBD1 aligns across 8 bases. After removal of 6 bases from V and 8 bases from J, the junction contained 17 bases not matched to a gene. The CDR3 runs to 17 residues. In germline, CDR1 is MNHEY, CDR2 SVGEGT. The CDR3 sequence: CASSRPALTGVKEKLFF. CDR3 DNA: TGTGCCAGCAGCAGACCCGCCCTGACAGGGGTAAAAGAAAAACTGTTTTTT.

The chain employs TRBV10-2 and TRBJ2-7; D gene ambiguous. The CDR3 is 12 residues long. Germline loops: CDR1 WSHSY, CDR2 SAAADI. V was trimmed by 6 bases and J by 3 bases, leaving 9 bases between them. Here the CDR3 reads CASRAPGYEQYF. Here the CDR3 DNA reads TGCGCCAGCAGGGCACCCGGCTACGAGCAGTACTTC.

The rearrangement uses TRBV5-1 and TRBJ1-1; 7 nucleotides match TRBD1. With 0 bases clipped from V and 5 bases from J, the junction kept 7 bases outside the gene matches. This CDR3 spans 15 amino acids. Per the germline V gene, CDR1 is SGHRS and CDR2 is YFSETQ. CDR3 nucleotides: TGCGCCAGCAGCTTGGCCCCAGGGGGAGATACTGAAGCTTTCTTT. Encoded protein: CASSLAPGGDTEAFF.

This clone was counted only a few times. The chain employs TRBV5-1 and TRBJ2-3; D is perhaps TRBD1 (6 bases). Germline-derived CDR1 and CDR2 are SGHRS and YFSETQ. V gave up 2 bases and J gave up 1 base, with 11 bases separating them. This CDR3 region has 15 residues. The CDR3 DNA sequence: TGCGCCAGCAGCTTAGAAGGGGGTGGCACAGATACGCAGTATTTT. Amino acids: CASSLEGGGTDTQYF.

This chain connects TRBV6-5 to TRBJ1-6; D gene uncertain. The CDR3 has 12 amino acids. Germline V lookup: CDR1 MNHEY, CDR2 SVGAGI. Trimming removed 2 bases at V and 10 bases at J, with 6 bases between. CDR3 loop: CASSYRRSPLHF. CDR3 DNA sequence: TGTGCCAGCAGTTACAGGAGGTCACCCCTCCACTTT.

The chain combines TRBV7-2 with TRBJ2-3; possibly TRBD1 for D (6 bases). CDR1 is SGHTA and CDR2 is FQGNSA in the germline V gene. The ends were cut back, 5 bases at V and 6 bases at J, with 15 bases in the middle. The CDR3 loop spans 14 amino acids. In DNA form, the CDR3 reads TGTGCCAGCAGCACACAGGGCCGGATGGATACGCAGTATTTT. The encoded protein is CASSTQGRMDTQYF.